This T cell receptor (beta chain) was recorded in a study of CD8+CD57+ T cells in acquired aplastic anemia. Looking at the study overall: The DNA of sorted CD4+ and CD8+ cells averaged 3.2 ug. Whole-study findings and limits: Patients shared about 30 CD8+ CDR3 sequences with controls.

Details on this clonotype: Its antigen is unknown.

The template used for profiling TCR beta VDJ and CDR3 was genomic DNA. TCRdb re-derived calls from the reads in MiXCR, one entry per CDR3 protein. The table includes around 430,000 distinct CDR3 sequences, over 25% detected once. CD8+CD57+ cell expansion, shown by flow cytometry, had occurred in the patients selected for sequencing. The V gene's germline CDR1 is MGHRA and CDR2 YSYEKL. The CDR3 sequence is 16 residues long. V was pared by 0 bases and J by 6 bases, with 15 bases between. Sequences were obtained from sorted CD4+, CD8+, or CD8+CD57+ T cells (not recorded which) from PBMCs. This receptor was taken from a human donor with aplastic anemia. The gene calls are TRBV4-1 and TRBJ1-5, with D possibly matching TRBD1 (6 bases). CDR3 coding DNA: TGCGCCAGCAGCCAAGATTGGGGGGCCAGGGTTCAGCCCCAGCATTTT. As protein: CASSQDWGARVQPQHF.